Presented here are 16 T cell receptor beta chains from one specimen sequenced in a study of blood T cell repertoires in COVID-19. Clones were sequenced by immunoSEQ multiplex PCR, and TCRdb holds only the in-frame ones, with some missing. The sample yields approximately 200,000 clones, about 88% seen once. Sample: peripheral blood. These receptors came from a man between 65 and 80 years old with acute or convalescent COVID-19.

This rearrangement joins TRBV11-2 to TRBJ1-2; no firm D call. The germline V gene has CDR1 SGHAT and CDR2 FQNNGV. The CDR3 sequence is 14 residues long. The V and J ends lost 1 base and 2 bases respectively, with 8 bases between them. The CDR3 DNA sequence: TGTGCCAGCAGCTTAGTCAGAGGCAACTATGGCTACACCTTC. This encodes CASSLVRGNYGYTF.

The V call is TRBV2, the J call TRBJ1-2, with 9 bases lining up with TRBD1. The CDR3 spans 13 residues. Germline CDR1 is SNHLY and CDR2 is FYNNEI. V gave up 10 bases and J gave up 1 base; unmatched junction bases: 4. The CDR3 reads CAIGTGYNYGYTF. The CDR3 region has the DNA TGTGCCATCGGGACAGGGTATAACTATGGCTACACCTTC.

In its sample, this clone was seen once. V is TRBV24-1 and J is TRBJ2-2; the D is unclear. Germline V gene data show CDR1 as KGHDR and CDR2 as SFDVKD. The CDR3 runs 13 residues. V was cut by 6 bases and J by 3 bases, with 7 bases left in between. This CDR3 reads CATSSRDTGELFF. CDR3 DNA: TGTGCCACCAGTTCAAGAGACACCGGGGAGCTGTTTTTT.

The chain couples TRBV5-1 to TRBJ1-2; the match to TRBD1 covers 10 bases. V dropped 3 bases and J dropped 7; count of bases not matched to a gene: 9. Germline lookup yields CDR1 SGHRS and CDR2 YFSETQ. The CDR3 length is 15 residues. CDR3 residues: CASSWSGTGDSGYTF. DNA for the CDR3: TGCGCCAGCAGCTGGTCCGGGACAGGGGACTCTGGCTACACCTTC. Using reference TRBV5-1 and TRBJ1-2 for the parts outside the CDR3, the full variable domain is KAGVTQTPRYLIKTRGQQVTLSCSPISGHRSVSWYQQTPGQGLQFLFEYFSETQRNKGNFPGRFSGRQFSNSRSEMNVSTLELGDSALYLCASSWSGTGDSGYTFGSGTRLTVV.

The chain combines TRBV29-1 with TRBJ2-2, with 10 bases lining up with TRBD2. CDR1 is SQVTM, CDR2 ANQGSEA, per germline. CDR3 size: 15 residues. J was trimmed by 6 bases and V by 1 base; bases with no gene match: 5. The CDR3 region is CSVEVAAGGAGELFF. DNA of the CDR3: TGCAGCGTTGAAGTGGCAGCGGGAGGGGCCGGGGAGCTGTTTTTT.

This clone was counted between two and nine times. Here the CDR3 DNA reads TGTGCCAGCAGCCAAGATCAAGGTGGCAGCGAAGAGACCCAGTACTTC. Translated: CASSQDQGGSEETQYF. The gene calls are TRBV14 and TRBJ2-5; D is undetermined. Trimming removed 0 bases at V and 3 bases at J, with 14 bases between. Germline V gives CDR1 SGHDN, CDR2 FVKESK. The CDR3 has 16 residues. The full variable domain, completed using reference TRBV14 and TRBJ2-5, is EAGVTQFPSHSVIEKGQTVTLRCDPISGHDNLYWYRRVMGKEIKFLLHFVKESKQDESGMPNNRFLAERTGGTYSTLKVQPAELEDSGVYFCASSQDQGGSEETQYFGPGTRLLVL.

The J gene is TRBJ2-3, the V gene TRBV7-9; TRBD1 matches at 7 bases. Losses at the gene ends were 2 bases for V and 2 bases for J; bases not matched to a gene: 7. Looked up from germline, CDR1 is SEHNR and CDR2 is FQNEAQ (reference sequence). This CDR3 region has 16 residues. The CDR3, as DNA: TGTGCCAGCAGCTTACCCGGACAGGCAATCACAGATACGCAGTATTTT. This encodes CASSLPGQAITDTQYF.

The CDR3 coding sequence is TGTGCCAGCGGACCCTGGACAGGAGGGGCCGAGCAGTACTTC. Its translation: CASGPWTGGAEQYF. The chain recombines TRBV6-5 with TRBJ2-7, with a weak D call TRBD1 (7 bases). V shed 8 bases and J shed 6 bases, with 20 bases lying between them. The CDR3 is 14 residues long. Per germline, CDR1 MNHEY and CDR2 SVGAGI.

This chain uses TRBV2 with TRBJ2-2, with 11 bases that match TRBD2. Trimming cost V 11 bases and J 4 bases; bases outside gene matches: 6. This CDR3 spans 14 amino acids. The V gene's germline CDR1 is SNHLY and CDR2 FYNNEI. This CDR3 is CAGGLAGVTGELFF. CDR3 DNA sequence: TGTGCCGGAGGACTAGCGGGCGTCACCGGGGAGCTGTTTTTT.

The chain recombines TRBV5-5 with TRBJ2-2; TRBD2 agrees at 15 bases. The CDR3 contains 18 residues. The V gene's germline CDR1 is SGHKS and CDR2 YYEKEE (reference sequence). V was clipped by 4 bases and J by 5 bases; unmatched bases: 9. CDR3 coding DNA: TGTGCCAGCAGCCCCCCCGGACTAGCGGGAGGGTATACCGGGGAGCTGTTTTTT. Translated: CASSPPGLAGGYTGELFF.

As concerns this clone: The junction departs from the called germline gene at one end, perhaps through a read error. The chain carries TRBV4-3 and TRBJ1-6; the match to TRBD1 covers 7 bases. The germline V gene has CDR1 LGHNA and CDR2 YSLEER. The CDR3 totals 15 residues. CDR3 coding DNA: TGCGCCAGCAGCCAAGTTAGCCAGGGGGATTCGCCCCTCCACTTT. This encodes CASSQVSQGDSPLHF.

V gene TRBV2 combines with J gene TRBJ2-5, with D perhaps TRBD2 (5 bases). The V end lost 7 bases, the J end lost 4 bases, and 13 bases lay between the germline ends. The CDR3 covers 13 residues. The germline gives CDR1 SNHLY, CDR2 FYNNEI. CDR3 DNA: TGTGCCAGCACCGGGATCTCCGGAGAGACCCAGTACTTC. Encoded protein: CASTGISGETQYF.

The J gene is TRBJ1-1, the V gene TRBV4-2; TRBD1 matches 12 bases. Germline V gives CDR1 LGHNA, CDR2 YNFKEQ. The CDR3 is 17 residues long. V shed 4 bases and J 0 bases; nucleotides not matched to a gene: 6. The CDR3 sequence: CASSPRDRGRVNTEAFF. The CDR3, as DNA: TGTGCCAGCAGCCCCCGGGACAGGGGGCGGGTGAACACTGAAGCTTTCTTT.

The chain combines TRBV4-1 with TRBJ1-2, with TRBD1 identical over 7 bases. Germline loops: CDR1 MGHRA, CDR2 YSYEKL. This CDR3 is built from 16 residues. The trim removed 0 bases at V and 4 bases at J, leaving 8 bases unmatched. CDR3 residues: CASSQDHRSGGYGYTF. The CDR3 region has the DNA TGCGCCAGCAGCCAAGATCATCGGTCAGGGGGCTATGGCTACACCTTC.

The rearrangement uses TRBV25-1 and TRBJ2-1, with 9 nucleotides matching TRBD2. V trimming: 1 base; J trimming: 9 bases; junction bases outside the gene matches: 16. Per the germline V gene, CDR1 is MGHDK and CDR2 is SYGVNS. The CDR3 has 18 amino acids. The DNA of the CDR3 is TGTGCCAGCAGTGAATTTTTGACAGCGGGAGGTTTTACGACTGAGCAGTTCTTC. Translating gives CASSEFLTAGGFTTEQFF.

This chain links TRBV4-1 with TRBJ2-3, with 8 positions matching TRBD1. V gave up 2 bases and J gave up 1 base; unmatched junction bases: 5. The CDR3 extends over 16 amino acids. CDR1 and CDR2 (germline): MGHRA, YSYEKL. CDR3 residues: CASSQRDRGGTDTQYF. The DNA for the CDR3 is TGCGCCAGCAGCCAAAGAGACAGGGGAGGCACAGATACGCAGTATTTT.